The 6 T cell receptor beta chains reported below all come from one sample, sequenced in a study of molecular identifiers for immune sequencing clone quantification. TCRdb re-derived calls from the PCR reads in MiXCR, one entry per CDR3 protein. The sample gives about 640,000 distinct CDR3 sequences, about 20% of which show up once; around 0.86% is in the top ten. Sequenced: naive CD8+ T cells from blood, with Jurkat cell RNA spiked in. Subset: FACS-sorted CD8+CD4-CCR7+CD45RA+ naive T cells. The receptors originated from a human donor in good health. Some libraries in this study had Jurkat cell RNA spiked in.

This clonotype was picked up a small number of times. The chain carries TRBV29-1 and TRBJ1-3, with D unresolved. Germline assignment: CDR1 SQVTM and CDR2 ANQGSEA. V lost 7 bases and J 2 bases, leaving 9 bases between the germline ends. This CDR3 region has 12 residues. CDR3 DNA sequence: TGCAGCGCCCTAGGACCTGGAAACACCATATATTTT. Amino acids: CSALGPGNTIYF.

This clonotype was recorded only once. The chain couples TRBV11-2 to TRBJ2-5; 13 bases map to TRBD2. The CDR3 loop spans 17 amino acids. Germline V gene sequence: CDR1 SGHAT, CDR2 FQNNGV. The J segment lost 7 bases and the V segment lost 4 bases, leaving 12 bases of the junction unmatched. CDR3 DNA: TGTGCCAGCAGCTCAACTAGCGGGGGGGCCGGGAAGGCGACCCAGTACTTC. Translated, it gives CASSSTSGGAGKATQYF.

This clonotype occurred many times. The J gene is TRBJ2-3, the V gene TRBV3-1; the D gene is possibly TRBD2 (6 bases). The V end was cut by 0 bases, the J end by 1 base, with 14 bases between. Germline V gene data show CDR1 as LGHDT and CDR2 as YNNKEL (reference sequence). This CDR3 is 17 amino acids long. The CDR3 is CASSQELRGIGTDTQYF. The CDR3 bases are TGTGCCAGCAGCCAAGAGCTTCGCGGGATAGGCACAGATACGCAGTATTTT.

This clonotype was recorded at least ten times. The genes are TRBV28 and TRBJ2-7; D remains unclear. The germline V gene encodes CDR1 MDHEN and CDR2 SYDVKM. With 6 bases removed from V and 1 base from J, the gap between germline ends came to 13 bases. This CDR3 is built from 14 residues. This chain's CDR3 is CASSLQFSSYEQYF. CDR3 in DNA: TGTGCCAGCAGCTTACAGTTTTCGTCCTACGAGCAGTACTTC.

This clonotype was observed a handful of times. The rearrangement uses TRBV6-2 or TRBV6-3 and TRBJ1-2; no clear D. This CDR3 is 16 amino acids long. CDR1 and CDR2 from the germline V gene are MNHEY and SVGEGT. V lost 6 bases, J lost 4 bases, and 21 bases lay in between. CDR3 protein: CASRPVPGDLSYGYTF. The DNA for the CDR3 is TGTGCCAGCAGGCCGGTGCCTGGGGATTTATCCTATGGCTACACCTTC.

This clonotype was counted between two and nine times. The V and J genes are TRBV9 and TRBJ2-3; the match to TRBD2 covers 8 bases. There are 14 residues in the CDR3. V lost 4 bases and J lost 4; bases outside the gene matches: 5. Germline assignment: CDR1 SGDLS and CDR2 YYNGEE. CDR3 nucleotide sequence: TGTGCCAGCAGCACGGGACTAGTTGCAGATACGCAGTATTTT. Translated, it gives CASSTGLVADTQYF.